Shown below are 9 T cell receptor beta chains from a single sample sequenced in a study of blood T cell repertoires in COVID-19. Measured with immunoSEQ multiplex PCR; TCRdb has only the in-frame clones, and not every one. The sample has 250,000 to 300,000 clones; 80% to 90% are singletons. The material sequenced was peripheral blood. Receptor source: a woman aged 50 to 65 with COVID-19, enrolled during active disease.

The V call is TRBV4-1, the J call TRBJ1-2; a possible D gene is TRBD1 (5 bases). V dropped 4 bases and J dropped 0 bases, with 12 bases sitting between them. This CDR3 is built from 15 residues. CDR1 MGHRA and CDR2 YSYEKL come from the germline V gene. The CDR3 coding sequence is TGCGCCAGCAGCCCGAACGGGGGGACTAACTATGGCTACACCTTC. It encodes CASSPNGGTNYGYTF.

This clone appeared many times. The chain carries TRBV6-2 or TRBV6-3 and TRBJ2-7; D not resolved. The CDR3 extends over 14 amino acids. Trimming removed 0 bases at V and 3 bases at J, with 9 bases between. The V gene's germline CDR1 is MNHEY and CDR2 SVGEGT. CDR3 sequence reads: CASSYSVEFYEQYF. The CDR3 coding sequence is TGTGCCAGCAGTTACTCGGTGGAGTTCTACGAGCAGTACTTC.

V gene TRBV14 combines with J gene TRBJ2-5, with D perhaps TRBD1 (5 bases). Trimming pared 2 bases from V and 5 bases from J, leaving 15 bases between. Germline V gene lookup returns CDR1 SGHDN and CDR2 FVKESK. CDR3 size: 15 residues. CDR3: CASSQNARAGETQYF. The CDR3 DNA reads as TGTGCCAGCAGCCAAAACGCCAGGGCAGGGGAGACCCAGTACTTC.

This clone was recorded once. The V and J genes are TRBV30 and TRBJ2-2, with 7 bases aligning to TRBD1. J lost 6 bases, V lost 0 bases, and 13 bases had no gene match. Germline CDR1 is GTSNPN and CDR2 is SVGIG (reference sequence). The CDR3 contains 17 residues. CDR3 protein: CAWSVDRGGDSAGELFF. CDR3 nucleotide sequence: TGTGCCTGGAGTGTAGATAGAGGGGGCGATAGTGCCGGGGAGCTGTTTTTT.

The J gene is TRBJ1-4, the V gene TRBV7-8; D is undetermined. The V end was cut by 5 bases, the J end by 8 bases, with 9 bases between. The CDR3 sequence is 12 residues long. CDR1 SGHVS and CDR2 FQNEAQ come from the germline V gene. The CDR3 region is CASSPPGEKLFF. The CDR3 DNA reads as TGTGCCAGCAGCCCGCCCGGGGAAAAACTGTTTTTT.

The chain joins TRBV19 to TRBJ2-1; TRBD2 matches at 8 bases. The trim removed 1 base at V and 6 bases at J, leaving 8 bases unmatched. CDR3 length: 16 amino acids. Looked up from germline, CDR1 is LNHDA and CDR2 is SQIVND (reference sequence). The CDR3 bases are TGTGCCAGTAGTATAGCCGGACTAGCACGCCGCAATGAGCAGTTCTTC. Residues: CASSIAGLARRNEQFF.

This clone appeared a single time. The sample has other DNA sequences that encode this CDR3 too. The CDR3 sequence is CASSLSGGYGYTF. In nucleotides, the CDR3 is TGTGCCAGCAGCTTATCCGGGGGATATGGCTACACCTTC. The J gene is TRBJ1-2, the V gene TRBV11-3; a weak D match, TRBD1 (5 bases). The CDR3 spans 13 residues. Germline V gives CDR1 SGHNT, CDR2 YENEEA. Trimming cost V 2 bases and J 5 bases, with 9 bases left between them.

The rearrangement joins TRBV6-5 to TRBJ2-3, with 10 bases lining up with TRBD2. The CDR3 contains 15 residues. The germline CDR1 and CDR2 sequences are MNHEY and SVGAGI. V gave up 6 bases and J gave up 5 bases; unmatched junction bases: 8. CDR3 region: CASSPLAGEGDTQYF. The CDR3 DNA follows: TGTGCCAGCAGCCCCCTAGCGGGAGAGGGAGATACGCAGTATTTT.

V gene TRBV11-2 combines with J gene TRBJ2-2; tentative D call: TRBD2 (6 bases). From germline, CDR1 is SGHAT and CDR2 FQNNGV. Trimming stripped 3 bases from V and 5 bases from J, with 10 bases between. CDR3 size: 14 residues. The CDR3 loop reads CASSLGLGTGELFF. The CDR3 DNA follows: TGTGCCAGCAGCTTGGGACTTGGAACCGGGGAGCTGTTTTTT.